This T cell receptor (beta chain) was captured by sequencing in a study of blood T cell repertoires in COVID-19. The overall study: The study drew acute and convalescent COVID-19 samples from the United States, Italy and Spain. Sources were T cells, B-cell-depleted T cells, or PBMCs; the material itself was cDNA or gDNA.

Some clones are missing from TCRdb's copy, which holds only in-frame ones; the method was immunoSEQ multiplex PCR. The table records roughly 290,000 clones, 75% to 90% of them present only once. V lost 3 bases, J lost 5 bases, and 13 bases lay in between. Looked up from germline, CDR1 is SGHVS and CDR2 is FQNEAQ. The CDR3 totals 14 residues. Sequenced material: peripheral blood. V gene TRBV7-8 combines with J gene TRBJ2-5, with a tentative D call TRBD1 (6 bases). This sequence was found in a man in his thirties or forties with acute or convalescent COVID-19. CDR3 sequence: CASSFYRDRETQYF. The CDR3 nucleotides are TGTGCCAGCAGCTTCTACAGGGATCGGGAGACCCAGTACTTC. Looking up the rest from reference TRBV7-8 and TRBJ2-5 gives the full variable domain: GAGVSQSPRYKVAKRGQDVALRCDPISGHVSLFWYQQALGQGPEFLTYFQNEAQLDKSGLPSDRFFAERPEGSVSTLKIQRTQQEDSAVYLCASSFYRDRETQYFGPGTRLLVL.